A single sample gave rise to the 8 T cell receptor beta chains below, sequenced in a study of vaccination and CD4 T cells after COVID-19. Treatment in this sample: 10-day PBMC culture with coronavirus spike peptide pools or control peptides (ViraFEST assay). Oncomine TCR Beta short-read sequencing was applied to DNA from cultured CD4+ T cells. TCRdb analysed the PCR reads with MiXCR anew, one entry per CDR3 protein. The table includes 10,000 to 15,000 distinct CDR3 sequences, under 80% detected once. Their recognized antigens are unknown. Sequencing used CD4+ T cells from blood, cultured in vitro. The receptors originated from a human donor who had recovered from COVID-19.

The chain uses TRBV7-9 and TRBJ2-5; 12 bases align to TRBD2. Per the germline V gene, CDR1 is SEHNR and CDR2 is FQNEAQ (reference sequence). CDR3 length: 15 amino acids. J gave up 5 bases and V 5 bases, and 6 bases lay outside the gene matches. The CDR3 reads CASSNSGTSGETQYF. The CDR3 DNA reads as TGTGCCAGCAGCAACTCCGGGACTAGCGGGGAGACCCAGTACTTC.

CDR3: CSVEPPRKGGMNTEAFF. The DNA for the CDR3 is TGCAGCGTTGAACCCCCCAGGAAAGGAGGAATGAACACTGAAGCTTTCTTT. The rearrangement uses TRBV29-1 and TRBJ1-1; D uncertain. Germline V lookup: CDR1 SQVTM, CDR2 ANQGSEA. V was pared by 2 bases and J by 0 bases, with 19 bases between. The CDR3 is 17 residues long. The complete variable domain, with remaining parts taken from reference TRBV29-1 and TRBJ1-1, reads SAVISQKPSRDICQRGTSLTIQCQVDSQVTMMFWYRQQPGQSLTLIATANQGSEATYESGFVIDKFPISRPNLTFSTLTVSNMSPEDSSIYLCSVEPPRKGGMNTEAFFGQGTRLTVV.

This clonotype was seen just once. The rearrangement uses TRBV11-3 and TRBJ2-5; D perhaps matches TRBD2 (6 bases). Between the trimmed V and J ends, which lost 5 bases and 5 bases, there was a span of 24 bases. This CDR3 comprises 17 residues. Germline values: CDR1 SGHNT, CDR2 YENEEA. CDR3 sequence: CASSPKLQASEGETQYF. The CDR3 bases are TGTGCCAGCAGCCCGAAGTTACAGGCTTCGGAGGGGGAGACCCAGTACTTC.

This clonotype was detected only a few times. The rearrangement links TRBV20-1 to TRBJ1-1, with TRBD1 matching over 10 bases. The CDR3 has 15 residues. V shed 5 bases, J shed 5 bases, and the junction held 11 bases outside the gene matches. Germline CDR1 and CDR2: DFQATT and SNEGSKA (reference sequence). CDR3 in amino acids: CSAPRTGGLVTEAFF. The CDR3, as DNA: TGCAGTGCTCCCCGGACAGGGGGATTGGTTACTGAAGCTTTCTTT.

The rearrangement joins TRBV28 to TRBJ2-7; D is undetermined. Germline values: CDR1 MDHEN, CDR2 SYDVKM. Trimming left V 6 bases short and J 2 bases short, with 14 bases between. CDR3 length: 14 residues. This CDR3 is CASRGAETPYEQYF. For the CDR3, the DNA is TGTGCCAGCAGAGGCGCGGAAACTCCCTACGAGCAGTACTTC.

V and J are TRBV7-8 and TRBJ2-1; TRBD2 agrees at 8 bases. Per germline, CDR1 SGHVS and CDR2 FQNEAQ. The CDR3 runs 17 residues. After removal of 5 bases from V and 3 bases from J, the junction contained 12 bases not matched to a gene. CDR3 sequence reads: CASSTTAGGRFYNEQFF. The DNA of the CDR3 is TGTGCCAGCAGCACAACCGCGGGCGGGAGGTTCTACAATGAGCAGTTCTTC.

J is TRBJ1-4 and V is TRBV28; D possibly corresponds to TRBD1 (6 bases). The V gene lost 6 bases and the J gene lost 8 bases, with 19 bases spanning the gap. Germline V CDR1 and CDR2: MDHEN, SYDVKM. This CDR3 has 15 residues. CDR3 nucleotides: TGTGCCAGCAGCCCCCCCCACAGGGCCGGGGAAAAACTGTTTTTT. Translating it yields CASSPPHRAGEKLFF. The whole variable domain, remainder taken from reference TRBV28 and TRBJ1-4, is DVKVTQSSRYLVKRTGEKVFLECVQDMDHENMFWYRQDPGLGLRLIYFSYDVKMKEKGDIPEGYSVSREKKERFSLILESASTNQTSMYLCASSPPHRAGEKLFFGSGTQLSVL.

This clonotype was observed a handful of times. The chain joins TRBV7-6 to TRBJ1-5, with D unclear. Deletions cut 1 base from V and 3 bases from J, with 4 bases between. Germline CDR1 is SGHVS and CDR2 is FNYEAQ. The CDR3 contains 13 residues. The CDR3 loop is CASSLDNNQPQHF. The CDR3 DNA follows: TGTGCCAGCAGCTTAGACAACAATCAGCCCCAGCATTTT.